The 10 T cell receptor beta chains listed next were all sequenced from one sample in a study of Ad26.COV2.S vaccination and SARS-CoV-2 variants. The data were produced by immunoSEQ multiplex PCR, yet TCRdb's version contains in-frame clones alone and is incomplete. Here the sample spans about 680,000 clones, more than 80% being singletons. Treatment denoted: roughly 18 received Ad26.COV2.S at low or high dose, single or two shots; roughly five received placebo; per-sample allocation not given. Collection of samples fell on day 63 after the first vaccine or placebo injection. Sequencing used peripheral blood, obtained in a trial of Ad26.COV2.S vaccine versus placebo. These receptors all come from a person between 18 and 60 years old who received the Ad26.COV2.S COVID-19 vaccine or a placebo.

V usage is TRBV1 and J usage is TRBJ1-5. TRBV1 has pseudogene status. The CDR3 runs to 18 residues. The CDR3 loop reads CTSSLRIPWEGYNQPQHF. In DNA form, the CDR3 reads TGCACCAGCAGCCTCAGGATTCCTTGGGAGGGATACAATCAGCCCCAGCATTTT.

The chain uses TRBV7-9 and TRBJ2-7, with D perhaps given as TRBD1 or TRBD2 (5 bases each). The CDR3 loop spans 16 amino acids. Germline assignment: CDR1 SEHNR and CDR2 FQNEAQ (reference sequence). The V gene lost 7 bases and the J gene lost 2 bases, with 21 bases spanning the gap. Written as DNA, the CDR3 is TGTGCCAGCACCACCCTGGGGGAGCGGAGCCCCTACGAGCAGTACTTC. It yields the protein CASTTLGERSPYEQYF. Full variable domain (remainder filled in from reference TRBV7-9 and TRBJ2-7): DTGVSQNPRHKITKRGQNVTFRCDPISEHNRLYWYRQTLGQGPEFLTYFQNEAQLEKSRLLSDRFSAERPKGSFSTLEIQRTEQGDSAMYLCASTTLGERSPYEQYFGPGTRLTVT.

The chain uses TRBV5-1 and TRBJ2-5; D possibly corresponds to TRBD2 (5 bases). The CDR3 runs to 12 residues. Germline V lookup: CDR1 SGHRS, CDR2 YFSETQ. Trimming left V 4 bases short and J 7 bases short, with 11 bases between. The CDR3 protein is CASSGDEGTQYF. CDR3 nucleotides: TGCGCCAGCAGCGGTGATGAGGGGACCCAGTACTTC.

This clone showed up just a few times. This chain links TRBV6-5 with TRBJ2-7; no clear D gene. The length of the CDR3 is 14 residues. Germline V lookup: CDR1 MNHEY, CDR2 SVGAGI. V lost 8 bases and J 0 bases, leaving 14 bases between the germline ends. CDR3 amino acids: CASRGAGDSYEQYF. The CDR3 DNA follows: TGTGCCAGCCGAGGCGCAGGAGACTCCTACGAGCAGTACTTC.

The chain links TRBV30 to TRBJ2-1; TRBD1 agrees at 12 bases. The V gene's germline CDR1 is GTSNPN and CDR2 SVGIG (reference sequence). J lost 4 bases, V lost 3 bases, and 10 bases had no gene match. The CDR3 extends over 17 amino acids. The CDR3 sequence is CAWRYPGTGGAYNEQFF. The CDR3 DNA reads TGTGCCTGGAGATACCCCGGGACAGGGGGCGCTTACAATGAGCAGTTCTTC.

The chain is built from TRBV29-1 and TRBJ1-4; the D gene is possibly TRBD1 (5 bases). The CDR3 has 12 amino acids. V lost 5 bases, J lost 7 bases, and 11 bases lay in between. Germline V lookup: CDR1 SQVTM, CDR2 ANQGSEA. CDR3 residues: CSVQGMGEKLFF. CDR3 coding DNA: TGCAGCGTTCAGGGAATGGGTGAAAAACTGTTTTTT.

As regards this clone: The junction shows a germline mismatch at one end, possibly a read error. The chain uses TRBV7-9 and TRBJ1-2; D may be TRBD1 (6 bases). In germline, CDR1 is SEHNR, CDR2 FQNEAQ (reference sequence). This CDR3 region has 15 residues. CDR3 coding DNA: TGTGCCAGCACCTTACAGGGAACTGTTAACTATGGCTACACCTTC. Amino acids: CASTLQGTVNYGYTF.

Concerning this clone: The sample holds other DNA sequences that translate to the same CDR3. The chain combines TRBV7-6 with TRBJ2-1; 8 bases are a match to TRBD1. Germline CDR1 is SGHVS and CDR2 is FNYEAQ. J gave up 3 bases and V 4 bases, and 5 bases lay outside the gene matches. There are 15 residues in the CDR3. The CDR3 sequence: CASSSTGGHYNEQFF. The CDR3 DNA is TGTGCCAGCAGCTCCACAGGGGGACACTACAATGAGCAGTTCTTC.

The chain joins TRBV5-4 to TRBJ2-2; possible D gene TRBD1, 6 bases. Trimming shortened V by 0 bases and J by 2 bases, and 8 bases separated the two germline ends. The V gene's germline CDR1 is SGHNT and CDR2 YYREEE (reference sequence). The length of the CDR3 is 15 residues. The CDR3 here is CASSLVTGNTGELFF. The CDR3 bases are TGTGCCAGCAGCTTGGTGACAGGAAACACCGGGGAGCTGTTTTTT.

The chain uses TRBV3-1 (or the pseudogene TRBV3-2) and TRBJ2-1; TRBD1 matches at 10 bases. Germline CDR1 and CDR2: LGHDT and YNNKEL (reference sequence). The CDR3 has 15 residues. The V and J ends lost 1 base and 6 bases, in that order; junction bases with no gene match: 3. CDR3 sequence reads: CASSQGQGAINEQFF. The CDR3 coding sequence is TGTGCCAGCAGCCAAGGACAGGGGGCAATCAATGAGCAGTTCTTC.